These T cell receptor beta chains were read from a single sample in a study of OX40 agonist ivuxolimab in advanced cancers. Sequenced by immunoSEQ multiplex PCR; TCRdb stores in-frame clones only, minus some. The sample carries over 65,000 clones, around 87% recorded once. The material sequenced was CD4+ or CD8+ T cells sorted from blood, taken in a trial of the OX40 agonist ivuxolimab. Source of these receptors: an adult with an advanced solid tumor such as melanoma, head and neck, liver or kidney cancer. The CDR3 runs from the conserved cysteine through the conserved F or W. A D gene is named only where the DNA matches it firmly. Part of the rows lack a size; the others show once, few, many or a class for expanded clones.

>NA|TRBV6-6|NA|TRBJ1-1
CASTQNRADTEAFF
TGTGCCAGCACTCAGAACAGGGCGGACACTGAAGCTTTCTTT
>NA|TRBV4-2|TRBD2|TRBJ2-4
CASSQTGAGGKNIQYF
TGTGCCAGCAGCCAAACGGGCGCGGGGGGTAAAAACATTCAGTACTTC
>NA|TRBV7-3|NA|TRBJ1-1
CASSPFVGRTPMNTEAFF
TGTGCCAGCAGCCCCTTCGTTGGGAGAACACCTATGAACACTGAAGCTTTCTTT
>NA|TRBV6-5|NA|TRBJ2-1
CASSLGLDNEQFF
TGTGCCAGCTCCCTGGGGTTGGACAATGAGCAGTTCTTC
>NA|TRBV7-3|TRBD2|TRBJ2-5
CASSLGLAGVKTQYF
TGTGCCAGCAGCTTAGGACTAGCGGGAGTAAAGACCCAGTACTTC
>NA|TRBV4-2|NA|TRBJ2-1
CASSLAETGPGSGIGEQFF
TGTGCCAGCAGCCTGGCGGAAACGGGACCGGGATCAGGGATAGGTGAGCAGTTCTTC
>NA|TRBV11-2|NA|TRBJ1-5
CASSLSPDQPQHF
TGTGCCAGCAGCTTAAGTCCCGATCAGCCCCAGCATTTT
>NA|TRBV10-3|NA|TRBJ2-3
CAIRNSIFSTDTQYF
TGTGCCATCAGGAACAGCATTTTCAGCACAGATACGCAGTATTTT
>NA|TRBV2|TRBD1|TRBJ2-3
CASTLGQELTQYF
TGTGCCAGCACCCTGGGACAGGAGCTTACGCAGTATTTT
>NA|TRBV7-3|NA|TRBJ2-6
CASSPPSSGANVLTF
TGTGCCAGCAGCCCTCCCAGCTCTGGGGCCAACGTCCTGACTTTC
>few|TRBV6-1|NA|TRBJ2-1
CASSEKERKSYNEQFF
TGTGCCAGCAGTGAAAAGGAAAGGAAATCCTACAATGAGCAGTTCTTC
>few|TRBV19|TRBD1|TRBJ2-7
CASSVTGVSYEQYF
TGTGCCAGTTCAGTCACAGGGGTCTCCTACGAGCAGTACTTC
>NA|TRBV2|TRBD1|TRBJ1-1
CASSVDRANTEAFF
TGTGCCAGCAGTGTTGACAGGGCGAACACTGAAGCTTTCTTT
>NA|TRBV9|TRBD1|TRBJ1-4
CASSEEDRGATNEKLFF
TGTGCCAGCAGCGAGGAGGACAGGGGCGCAACTAATGAAAAACTGTTTTTT
>NA|TRBV6-5|NA|TRBJ1-1
CASSSTGMNTEAFF
TGTGCCAGCAGTTCGACGGGCATGAACACTGAAGCTTTCTTT
>once|TRBV5-4|TRBD1|TRBJ1-4
CASSPRQGGTANEKLFF
TGTGCCAGCAGCCCTCGACAGGGGGGTACGGCTAATGAAAAACTGTTTTTT
>NA|TRBV10-1|NA|TRBJ2-3
CASSESPRDSTDTQYF
TGCGCCAGCAGTGAGTCCCCTCGGGACAGCACAGATACGCAGTATTTT
>once|TRBV2|NA|TRBJ1-2
CASSEAGGNYGYTF
TGTGCCAGCAGTGAGGCAGGAGGAAACTATGGCTACACCTTC
>NA|TRBV6-1|NA|TRBJ2-5
CASSWGETQYF
TGTGCCAGCAGTTGGGGGGAGACCCAGTACTTC
>few|TRBV5-4|NA|TRBJ1-4
CASSQMGVNEKLFF
TGTGCCAGCAGCCAAATGGGGGTCAATGAAAAACTGTTTTTT
>once|TRBV6-5|NA|TRBJ1-5
CASSQSPTASQHF
TGTGCCAGCAGTCAAAGCCCGACGGCCTCCCAGCATTTT
>NA|TRBV15|NA|TRBJ2-1
CATSMTYNEQFF
TGTGCCACCAGCATGACCTACAATGAGCAGTTCTTC
>NA|TRBV6-5|TRBD1|TRBJ2-7
CASSQTGAGQQYF
TGTGCCAGCAGCCAGACAGGGGCTGGTCAGCAGTACTTC
>NA|TRBV5-6|NA|TRBJ1-5
CASSLGPPQPQHF
TGTGCCAGCAGCTTGGGGCCGCCGCAGCCCCAGCATTTT
>NA|TRBV5-5|TRBD1|TRBJ1-5
CASSLPNYGTGVRPQHF
TGTGCCAGCAGCTTGCCAAATTACGGGACAGGGGTTCGCCCCCAGCATTTT
>NA|TRBV19|NA|TRBJ1-6
CASSITKQSVIQYSPLHF
TGTGCCAGTAGTATAACGAAACAGAGTGTCATCCAGTATTCACCCCTCCACTTT
>NA|TRBV7-8|NA|TRBJ1-4
CASSFTGYSATNEKLFF
TGTGCCAGCAGCTTTACAGGGTATTCGGCAACTAATGAAAAACTGTTTTTT
>few|TRBV20-1|TRBD1|TRBJ2-7
CSAEDRVEQYF
TGCAGTGCCGAGGACAGGGTCGAGCAGTACTTC
>NA|TRBV7-2|TRBD1|TRBJ1-5
CASSQGQGQPQHF
TGTGCCAGCAGCCAGGGACAGGGTCAGCCCCAGCATTTT
>NA|TRBV28|NA|TRBJ1-1
CASSFIRGRNTEAFF
TGTGCCAGCAGTTTCATTCGGGGGCGGAACACTGAAGCTTTCTTT
>NA|TRBV7-2|NA|TRBJ1-6
CASSFPRGSLHF
TGTGCCAGCAGCTTCCCCCGGGGATCCCTCCACTTT
>NA|TRBV7-2|TRBD2|TRBJ2-2
CASSSRTSGAITGELFF
TGTGCCAGCAGCTCTCGGACTAGCGGGGCAATCACCGGGGAGCTGTTTTTT
>NA|TRBV7-6|TRBD1|TRBJ2-7
CASSLMQGAEQYF
TGTGCCAGCAGCTTAATGCAGGGGGCCGAGCAGTACTTC
>few|TRBV11-3|NA|TRBJ2-6
CASSRRPVGGANVLTF
TGTGCCAGCAGCCGACGACCCGTGGGTGGGGCCAACGTCCTGACTTTC
>NA|TRBV7-3|NA|TRBJ1-1
CASSSRGGNTEAFF
TGTGCCAGCAGCTCTAGGGGAGGAAACACTGAAGCTTTCTTT
>few|TRBV11-2|NA|TRBJ2-7
CASSLVYPPLEQYF
TGTGCCAGCAGCTTAGTCTATCCCCCCCTCGAGCAGTACTTC
>few|TRBV6-6|NA|TRBJ2-3
CASSYSGGIDTQYF
TGTGCCAGCAGTTACTCAGGAGGGATAGATACGCAGTATTTT
>NA|TRBV7-3|NA|TRBJ2-2
CASSLGEYGETEPGLPSGELFF
TGTGCCAGCAGCTTAGGTGAGTATGGAGAAACCGAGCCGGGACTCCCTAGCGGGGAGCTGTTTTTT
>NA|TRBV7-3|NA|TRBJ2-3
CASSGGGGPQYF
TGTGCCAGCAGCGGCGGAGGGGGACCGCAGTATTTT
>NA|TRBV7-2|NA|TRBJ1-2
CASRGGGNGYTF
TGTGCCAGCAGGGGAGGGGGTAATGGCTACACCTTC
>NA|TRBV11-1|NA|TRBJ2-7
CASSLPPIYEQYF
TGTGCCAGCAGCTTACCCCCAATTTACGAGCAGTACTTC
>NA|TRBV25-1|TRBD1|TRBJ2-7
CASSGLGQKSYEQYF
TGTGCCAGCAGTGGCTTGGGACAGAAATCCTACGAGCAGTACTTC
>NA|TRBV7-3|NA|TRBJ1-1
CASSNRDTEAFF
TGTGCCAGCAGCAATAGAGACACTGAAGCTTTCTTT
>NA|TRBV6-1|NA|TRBJ1-5
CASSEVYGEEQPQHF
TGTGCCAGCAGTGAAGTATATGGAGAGGAACAGCCCCAGCATTTT
>NA|TRBV7-3|NA|TRBJ1-2
CASSLEPQSSRYGYTF
TGTGCCAGCAGCTTAGAACCTCAAAGCAGTCGCTATGGCTACACCTTC
>NA|TRBV5-4|NA|TRBJ2-5
CASSFVGETQYF
TGTGCCAGCAGTTTTGTTGGGGAGACCCAGTACTTC
>once|TRBV7-3|NA|TRBJ1-5
CASSLARSNQPQHF
TGTGCCAGCAGCTTAGCACGTAGCAATCAGCCCCAGCATTTT
>NA|TRBV9|TRBD2|TRBJ2-2
CASSGTSGVNTGELFF
TGTGCCAGCAGCGGGACTAGCGGGGTCAACACCGGGGAGCTGTTTTTT
>NA|TRBV5-1|NA|TRBJ1-1
CASSLLGSRNTEAFF
TGCGCCAGCAGCTTGCTGGGCAGTAGGAACACTGAAGCTTTCTTT
>NA|TRBV7-3|NA|TRBJ2-3
CASRPPAIPTDTQYF
TGTGCCAGCAGACCTCCCGCCATCCCCACAGATACGCAGTATTTT
>few|TRBV9|NA|TRBJ1-2
CASSTRGGGARYGYTF
TGTGCCAGCAGCACAAGAGGTGGGGGCGCGAGATATGGCTACACCTTC
>NA|TRBV11-3|NA|TRBJ2-5
CASSPPGSETQYF
TGTGCCAGCAGCCCCCCGGGTAGTGAGACCCAGTACTTC
>NA|TRBV18|NA|TRBJ1-3
CASSPTGPISGNTIYF
TGTGCCAGCTCACCAACAGGGCCCATCTCTGGAAACACCATATATTTT
>NA|TRBV14|NA|TRBJ1-2
CASRRGGRYGYTF
TGTGCCAGCCGACGAGGCGGCCGATATGGCTACACCTTC